Following are 10 T cell receptor beta chains from one sample sequenced in a study of vaccination and CD4 T cells after COVID-19. Described treatment: approximately nine-day PBMC culture with coronavirus spike peptide pools or control peptides (ViraFEST assay). Cultured CD4+ T cell DNA underwent sequencing with the Oncomine TCR Beta short-read assay. TCRdb used MiXCR to reprocess the PCR reads, holding one entry per CDR3 protein. The sample records 4,200 or so distinct CDR3 sequences, about 19% being singletons. Their antigen targets remain unknown. The sample taken for sequencing was CD4+ T cells from blood, cultured in vitro. The receptor set was obtained from a human donor who had recovered from COVID-19.

CDR3 in amino acids: CASSSTGVRSPLHF. The CDR3 nucleotides are TGTGCCAGCAGCTCGACAGGGGTTCGATCACCCCTCCACTTT. V gene TRBV12-3 or TRBV12-4 combines with J gene TRBJ1-6, with TRBD1 matching over 8 bases. V dropped 6 bases and J dropped 10; count of bases not matched to a gene: 8. The length of the CDR3 is 14 residues.

This clonotype showed up just once. This chain's CDR3 is CASSLEGTVAYAEAFF. The CDR3 nucleotides read TGTGCCAGCAGCTTGGAGGGGACTGTCGCGTACGCTGAAGCTTTCTTT. This chain connects TRBV5-5 to TRBJ1-1; tentative D call: TRBD1 (5 bases). Germline assignment: CDR1 SGHKS and CDR2 YYEKEE (reference sequence). Trimming cost V 0 bases and J 6 bases, with 18 bases left between them. This CDR3 spans 16 amino acids.

By frequency in the sample, this clonotype is medium-sized (0.01 to 0.1%). The chain combines TRBV6-1 with TRBJ1-1; D possibly corresponds to TRBD1 (5 bases). Trimming shortened V by 4 bases and J by 4 bases, and 10 bases separated the two germline ends. The CDR3 consists of 13 residues. Germline CDR1 reads MNHNS; CDR2 reads SASEGT. The CDR3 DNA reads TGTGCCAGCAGTGGCCCGGGGGGCACTGAAGCTTTCTTT. The encoded protein is CASSGPGGTEAFF.

This clonotype was observed a few times. CDR3: CASSLDGGTSSPLHF. The CDR3 DNA sequence: TGTGCCAGCAGTTTGGATGGCGGGACTAGTTCACCCCTCCACTTT. The chain joins TRBV6-5 to TRBJ1-6, with a weak D call TRBD1 (5 bases). The CDR3 is 15 residues long. The V end lost 4 bases, the J end lost 9 bases, and 16 bases lay between the germline ends. Germline values: CDR1 MNHEY, CDR2 SVGAGI.

V gene TRBV6-1 combines with J gene TRBJ2-2; D possibly corresponds to TRBD1 (5 bases). In germline, CDR1 is MNHNS, CDR2 SASEGT. Trimming stripped 8 bases from V and 1 base from J, with 11 bases between. The CDR3 has 14 residues. CDR3: CASLDTLNTGELFF. The CDR3 coding sequence is TGTGCCAGCCTGGACACACTGAACACCGGGGAGCTGTTTTTT.

Within the sample, this clonotype is medium-sized. The genes are TRBV2 and TRBJ1-5; no firm D call. The CDR3 spans 14 residues. Trimming removed 4 bases at V and 6 bases at J, with 13 bases between. Per germline, CDR1 SNHLY and CDR2 FYNNEI. In nucleotides, the CDR3 is TGTGCCAGCAGTGTTGGAGGCAGGAGTCAGCCCCAGCATTTT. Amino acid sequence: CASSVGGRSQPQHF.

Of note for this clonotype: Since a much larger clone is just one base distant, this may be a read error. The chain joins TRBV20-1 to TRBJ1-2; D remains unclear. The CDR3 consists of 13 residues. V was trimmed by 7 bases and J by 8 bases, leaving 20 bases between them. The V gene's germline CDR1 is DFQATT and CDR2 SNEGSKA (reference sequence). CDR3 in amino acids: CSVGTAASSGYTF. CDR3 bases: TGCAGTGTTGGAACTGCAGCGTCAAGCGGCTACACCTTC.

This clonotype was counted only a few times. This rearrangement joins TRBV20-1 to TRBJ1-3; D is uncertain. This CDR3 is built from 12 residues. Germline V gene sequence: CDR1 DFQATT, CDR2 SNEGSKA (reference sequence). V was pared by 0 bases and J by 4 bases, with 4 bases between. In nucleotides, the CDR3 is TGCAGTGCTAGAGAGGGGGGAAACACCATATATTTT. This encodes CSAREGGNTIYF.

In its sample, this clonotype was seen a few times. J is TRBJ2-7 and V is TRBV3-1; TRBD1 matches at 9 bases. CDR3 length: 14 residues. J was trimmed by 1 base and V by 8 bases; bases with no gene match: 6. Per germline, CDR1 LGHDT and CDR2 YNNKEL (reference sequence). Here the CDR3 reads CASAGGQGSYEQYF. CDR3 nucleotide sequence: TGTGCCAGCGCCGGGGGACAGGGTTCCTACGAGCAGTACTTC.

Details on this clonotype: Sequence at one end of the junction differs from germline and may be a read error. The chain carries TRBV30 and TRBJ2-7; 11 bases fit TRBD1. The CDR3 is 14 amino acids. Germline V gene lookup returns CDR1 GTSNPN and CDR2 SVGIG (reference sequence). CDR3: CARSIGQGADEQYF. The CDR3 coding sequence is TGTGCCCGGAGTATTGGACAGGGGGCGGACGAGCAGTACTTC.